This T cell receptor beta chain was retrieved from a study of blood T cell repertoires in COVID-19. Whole-study context: COVID-19 samples, acute and convalescent, were from the United States, Italy and Spain. T cells, B-cell-depleted T cells, or PBMCs supplied cDNA or gDNA.

From germline, CDR1 is MNHNS and CDR2 SASEGT. Deletions cut 11 bases from V and 0 bases from J, with 14 bases between. The CDR3 has 15 amino acids. Source study methods: Cell counts per sample came from amplifying reference gene primers. Produced via immunoSEQ multiplex PCR; TCRdb's table is partial and in-frame only. V, J and clone size are taken as reported in that table, and D and trimming were inferred from the DNA itself. This table has about 240,000 clones, approximately 86% appearing once. Material: peripheral blood. This TCR came from a man in his 60s who had recovered from COVID-19. This chain links TRBV6-1 with TRBJ2-6, with a weak D call TRBD1 (6 bases). The DNA of the CDR3 is TGTGCCGCCTTACAACAGGGCTCTGGGGCCAACGTCCTGACTTTC. It is translated as CAALQQGSGANVLTF.